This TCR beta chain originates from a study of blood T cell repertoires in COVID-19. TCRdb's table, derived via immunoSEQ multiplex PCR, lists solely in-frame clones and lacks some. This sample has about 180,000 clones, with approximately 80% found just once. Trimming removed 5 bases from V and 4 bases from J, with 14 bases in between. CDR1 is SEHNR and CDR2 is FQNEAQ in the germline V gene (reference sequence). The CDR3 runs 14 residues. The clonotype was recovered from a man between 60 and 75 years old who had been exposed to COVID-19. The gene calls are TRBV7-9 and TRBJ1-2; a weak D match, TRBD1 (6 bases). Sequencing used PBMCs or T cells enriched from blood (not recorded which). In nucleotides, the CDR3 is TGTGCCAGCAGCCGACCAGGGGCAGCCTATGGCTACACCTTC. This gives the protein CASSRPGAAYGYTF.